Each of the 28 T cell receptor beta chains below was sequenced from the same sample in a study of OX40 agonist ivuxolimab in advanced cancers. TCRdb's table, derived via immunoSEQ multiplex PCR, lists solely in-frame clones and lacks some. The top ten clones hold 5.5% to 7.5% of a sample with about 50,000 clones, approximately 89% of them seen once. Specimen: CD4+ or CD8+ T cells sorted from blood, collected in a trial of the OX40 agonist ivuxolimab. These receptors all come from an adult with an advanced solid tumor such as melanoma, head and neck, liver or kidney cancer.

CDR3 sequence: CARSLGSRHEQYF. In DNA form, the CDR3 reads TGTGCCAGAAGCTTGGGAAGTCGCCACGAGCAGTACTTC. The chain joins TRBV5-3 to TRBJ2-7; no definite D call. Being an ORF, TRBV5-3 has a function that is uncertain. Trimming removed 0 bases from V and 5 bases from J, with 9 bases in between. This CDR3 region has 13 residues.

The gene calls are TRBV4-1 and TRBJ1-5; the D is unclear. CDR3 length: 14 residues. V lost 1 base to trimming and J lost 3 bases, with 7 bases between them. Per the germline V gene, CDR1 is MGHRA and CDR2 is YSYEKL. CDR3 amino acids: CASSQVGFNQPQHF. In DNA form, the CDR3 reads TGCGCCAGCAGCCAAGTCGGGTTCAATCAGCCCCAGCATTTT.

A few counts support this clone. The V and J genes are TRBV5-6 and TRBJ1-5, with 7 nucleotides matching TRBD1. Per the germline V gene, CDR1 is SGHDT and CDR2 is YYEEEE. The CDR3 extends over 15 amino acids. Trimming cost V 3 bases and J 3 bases; bases outside gene matches: 6. DNA of the CDR3: TGTGCCAGCAGCTCGACAGGGTCCCTCAATCAGCCCCAGCATTTT. Its translation: CASSSTGSLNQPQHF.

The V call is TRBV19, the J call TRBJ1-5; D is unresolved. The CDR3 length is 13 residues. V was pared by 6 bases and J by 3 bases, with 9 bases between. Germline V CDR1 and CDR2: LNHDA, SQIVND (reference sequence). The CDR3 sequence: CASSPPNNQPQHF. CDR3 coding DNA: TGTGCCAGTAGCCCCCCTAACAATCAGCCCCAGCATTTT.

The gene calls are TRBV5-8 and TRBJ1-1; TRBD1 is a possible D gene (6 bases). The germline gives CDR1 SGHTS, CDR2 YDEGEE. The CDR3 is 19 residues long. Between the trimmed V and J ends, which lost 3 bases and 0 bases, there was a span of 24 bases. CDR3 coding DNA: TGTGCCAGCAGCTACCGGGACAATTCTCCGGCCCTAATGAACACTGAAGCTTTCTTT. Its protein is CASSYRDNSPALMNTEAFF. Variable domain in full (rest from reference TRBV5-8 and TRBJ1-1): EAGVTQSPTHLIKTRGQQATLRCSPISGHTSVYWYQQALGLGLQFLLWYDEGEERNRGNFPPRFSGRQFPNYSSELNVNALELEDSALYLCASSYRDNSPALMNTEAFFGQGTRLTVV.

The rearrangement links TRBV7-6 to TRBJ1-6; D uncertain. The CDR3 extends over 15 amino acids. Germline loops: CDR1 SGHVS, CDR2 FNYEAQ. Trimming removed 2 bases from V and 9 bases from J, with 14 bases in between. CDR3 DNA: TGTGCCAGCAGCTTATATCCGGGGAGTAGTTCACCCCTCCACTTT. Protein product: CASSLYPGSSSPLHF.

The chain is built from TRBV6-1 and TRBJ1-5; D gene uncertain. Per the germline V gene, CDR1 is MNHNS and CDR2 is SASEGT. The CDR3 totals 14 residues. V was shortened by 3 bases and J by 2 bases, with 8 bases between the two germline ends. The CDR3 DNA sequence: TGTGCCAGCAGTGATTTTATGGGCAATCAGCCCCAGCATTTT. Protein product: CASSDFMGNQPQHF.

The chain combines TRBV6-6 with TRBJ1-2, with D possibly TRBD1 on 5 matching bases. The V end lost 7 bases, the J end lost 6 bases, and 21 bases lay between the germline ends. Germline loops: CDR1 MNHNY, CDR2 SVGAGI (reference sequence). The CDR3 loop spans 15 amino acids. The CDR3, as DNA: TGTGCCAGCATGAAGAAATGGGGGAGAGCGGATGGCTACACCTTC. It yields the protein CASMKKWGRADGYTF.

This clone was seen more than once but under ten times. The chain carries TRBV4-1 and TRBJ1-1; D not certain. Germline V gene sequence: CDR1 MGHRA, CDR2 YSYEKL. Trimming took 6 bases from V and 1 from J, leaving 9 bases between them. This CDR3 is built from 13 residues. CDR3 amino acids: CASRPGGNTEAFF. In DNA, the CDR3 is TGCGCCAGCAGACCGGGAGGGAACACTGAAGCTTTCTTT.

The V and J genes are TRBV7-9 and TRBJ2-3, with D hard to call. Looked up from germline, CDR1 is SEHNR and CDR2 is FQNEAQ (reference sequence). The CDR3 has 13 amino acids. Trimming took 2 bases from V and 4 from J, leaving 7 bases between them. The CDR3 reads CASSLRTADTQYF. The CDR3 region has the DNA TGTGCCAGCAGCTTACGAACGGCAGATACGCAGTATTTT.

There are a few counts of this clone. The chain uses TRBV7-8 and TRBJ1-1; D is unclear. CDR1 is SGHVS and CDR2 is FQNEAQ in the germline V gene. V lost 6 bases, J lost 11 bases, and 16 bases lay in between. The CDR3 loop spans 12 amino acids. The CDR3 coding sequence is TGTGCCAGCAGAGAAGGGTGGGGAGAGGCTTTCTTT. The encoded protein is CASREGWGEAFF.

V gene TRBV11-2 combines with J gene TRBJ2-3; D call uncertain. V dropped 5 bases and J dropped 4 bases, with 7 bases sitting between them. The CDR3 loop spans 12 amino acids. CDR1 is SGHAT, CDR2 FQNNGV, per germline. CDR3 in DNA: TGTGCCAGCAGCCCTTGGGCAGATACGCAGTATTTT. Translating it yields CASSPWADTQYF.

Sample share makes this clone medium-sized. The CDR3 region has the DNA TGTGCCAGCAGTGATACTAGGAGCTCCTACAATGAGCAGTTCTTC. This gives the protein CASSDTRSSYNEQFF. This sequence joins TRBV2 and TRBJ2-1; a weak D match, TRBD2 (5 bases). From germline, CDR1 is SNHLY and CDR2 FYNNEI. V was pared by 3 bases and J by 0 bases, with 9 bases between. The CDR3 sequence is 15 residues long.

This chain links TRBV11-2 with TRBJ2-7; 9 nucleotides agree with TRBD2. The germline V gene encodes CDR1 SGHAT and CDR2 FQNNGV. This CDR3 is 16 amino acids long. The V and J ends lost 3 bases and 4 bases, in that order; junction bases with no gene match: 10. This chain's CDR3 is CASSFVTSGPFYEQYF. CDR3 sequence (DNA): TGTGCCAGCAGCTTCGTAACTAGCGGGCCGTTTTACGAGCAGTACTTC.

The gene calls are TRBV28 and TRBJ2-5; D may be TRBD2 (5 bases). The ends were cut back, 6 bases at V and 1 base at J, with 9 bases in the middle. This CDR3 is built from 13 residues. Germline CDR1 and CDR2: MDHEN and SYDVKM. Here the CDR3 reads CASSDGIQETQYF. CDR3 coding DNA: TGTGCCAGCAGCGACGGGATCCAAGAGACCCAGTACTTC.

The gene calls are TRBV7-2 and TRBJ2-3, with 11 positions matching TRBD1. The germline V gene encodes CDR1 SGHTA and CDR2 FQGNSA. This CDR3 comprises 17 residues. The ends lost 4 bases at V and 5 bases at J; junction bases unmatched: 11. The CDR3 protein is CASSSYHPGQGVDTQYF. DNA for the CDR3: TGTGCCAGCAGCTCATATCACCCGGGACAGGGGGTAGATACGCAGTATTTT.

This sequence joins TRBV19 and TRBJ2-7; tentatively, D is TRBD1 (6 bases). Germline CDR1 LNHDA, CDR2 SQIVND (reference sequence). V lost 5 bases and J lost 4, with 12 bases in between. The CDR3 contains 13 residues. The CDR3 sequence is CASSGDISYEQYF. In DNA form, the CDR3 reads TGTGCCAGTAGTGGGGACATATCTTACGAGCAGTACTTC.

V is TRBV19 and J is TRBJ1-2; D is unclear. CDR1 LNHDA and CDR2 SQIVND come from the germline V gene (reference sequence). Trimming removed 6 bases at V and 4 bases at J, with 6 bases between. The CDR3 contains 11 residues. This chain's CDR3 is CASRKSYGYTF. As DNA, the CDR3 is TGTGCCAGTAGGAAGAGCTATGGCTACACCTTC.

The V gene is TRBV9, the J gene TRBJ2-3; 12 bases map to TRBD1. CDR1 is SGDLS and CDR2 is YYNGEE in the germline V gene. This CDR3 comprises 17 residues. The J segment lost 4 bases and the V segment lost 3 bases, leaving 9 bases of the junction unmatched. Here the CDR3 DNA reads TGTGCCAGCAGCGCCTCAGGCGGGACAGGGGGCGCAGATACGCAGTATTTT. Its translation is CASSASGGTGGADTQYF.

This clone appeared a single time. The chain links TRBV19 to TRBJ2-4, with D possibly being TRBD1 (6 bases). The CDR3 is made up of 12 amino acids. In germline, CDR1 is LNHDA, CDR2 SQIVND (reference sequence). The V end lost 5 bases, the J end lost 10 bases, and 12 bases lay between the germline ends. The CDR3 sequence: CASSPGTWIQYF. The CDR3 region has the DNA TGTGCCAGTAGTCCAGGGACATGGATTCAGTACTTC.

The chain carries TRBV10-3 and TRBJ2-1, with D perhaps TRBD1 or TRBD2 (5 bases each). The CDR3 runs to 12 residues. The V end was cut by 3 bases, the J end by 7 bases, with 7 bases between. Germline V CDR1 and CDR2: ENHRY, SYGVKD. The CDR3 nucleotides are TGTGCCATCAGTGAAGAGGGGAATGAGCAGTTCTTC. Protein: CAISEEGNEQFF.

The chain links TRBV9 to TRBJ1-1; maybe TRBD1 (5 bases). V was shortened by 3 bases and J by 4 bases, with 13 bases between the two germline ends. The CDR3 runs 14 residues. The germline V gene has CDR1 SGDLS and CDR2 YYNGEE. The CDR3 region is CASSAGTGLTEAFF. The CDR3, as DNA: TGTGCCAGCAGCGCCGGCACGGGGCTCACTGAAGCTTTCTTT.

In regard to this clone: Other DNA variants within this sample encode the same CDR3. The chain employs TRBV9 and TRBJ2-1; either TRBD1 or TRBD2 may fit D (5 bases each). The V gene lost 0 bases and the J gene lost 9 bases, with 7 bases spanning the gap. The V gene's germline CDR1 is SGDLS and CDR2 YYNGEE. The length of the CDR3 is 12 residues. CDR3 in DNA: TGTGCCAGCAGCGTAGTTGGGGGTGAGCAGTTCTTC. It specifies CASSVVGGEQFF. The whole variable domain, remainder taken from reference TRBV9 and TRBJ2-1, is DSGVTQTPKHLITATGQRVTLRCSPRSGDLSVYWYQQSLDQGLQFLIQYYNGEERAKGNILERFSAQQFPDLHSELNLSSLELGDSALYFCASSVVGGEQFFGPGTRLTVL.

This clone was detected only a few times. This chain links TRBV4-3 with TRBJ1-5; 7 bases fit TRBD1. V trimming: 0 bases; J trimming: 6 bases; junction bases outside the gene matches: 5. Germline V gene data show CDR1 as LGHNA and CDR2 as YSLEER. The length of the CDR3 is 15 residues. In DNA, the CDR3 is TGCGCCAGCAGCCAAGATCGAGGGGGCGGTCAGCCCCAGCATTTT. Translated, it gives CASSQDRGGGQPQHF.

The rearrangement joins TRBV5-1 to TRBJ2-3, with 8 positions matching TRBD1. The CDR3 extends over 14 amino acids. V shed 4 bases, J shed 8 bases, and the junction held 9 bases outside the gene matches. The germline gives CDR1 SGHRS, CDR2 YFSETQ. The CDR3 loop is CASSLGQGAGTQYF. The CDR3 coding sequence is TGCGCCAGCAGCCTAGGACAGGGTGCGGGTACGCAGTATTTT.

The genes are TRBV19 and TRBJ1-4; D gene unclear. CDR1 is LNHDA and CDR2 is SQIVND in the germline V gene (reference sequence). This CDR3 contains 15 residues. The V end lost 3 bases, the J end lost 7 bases, and 15 bases lay between the germline ends. CDR3 residues: CASSISPVRGEKLFF. The CDR3 region has the DNA TGTGCCAGTAGTATTTCCCCCGTGCGGGGTGAAAAACTGTTTTTT.

The chain recombines TRBV7-8 with TRBJ2-7, with TRBD2 matching over 7 bases. Germline CDR1 SGHVS, CDR2 FQNEAQ. This CDR3 region has 13 residues. The V and J ends lost 5 bases and 5 bases, in that order; junction bases with no gene match: 6. The chain's CDR3 is CASSAGLVNEQYF. DNA of the CDR3: TGTGCCAGCAGCGCCGGACTAGTCAACGAGCAGTACTTC.

The chain couples TRBV9 to TRBJ1-2; D might be TRBD1 (5 bases). CDR1 and CDR2 from the germline V gene are SGDLS and YYNGEE. This CDR3 has 16 amino acids. V was cut by 0 bases and J by 4 bases, with 16 bases left in between. CDR3 DNA sequence: TGTGCCAGCAGCGTAGACCCGGGGGGTGCGAGCTATGGCTACACCTTC. This gives the protein CASSVDPGGASYGYTF.